The 10 T cell receptor beta chains below all came from one sample that was sequenced in a study of T cell clones after liver transplantation (dated by TCRdb to about 2019). Library method: the immunoSEQ multiplex PCR assay. TCRdb re-hosts the immuneACCESS table, in-frame sequences only. Its copies lack some clones; in the studies checked, an unresolved V gene accounts for under half of them, and the cause for the rest is not known. Present in this sample are tens of thousands of clones, 70% of which were seen just once. Clones ranked in the top ten supply approximately 3% of the sample. The sample in question was CD4+ T cells from blood, obtained at the roughly 16-month timepoint. The receptors originated from a human patient who received a liver transplant. Following transplantation, T cells from the graft donor may be among those present.

This clone was observed a few times. The genes are TRBV30 and TRBJ2-4, with D hard to call. The CDR3 runs 12 residues. V shed 6 bases and J shed 5 bases, with 11 bases lying between them. Germline V gene data show CDR1 as GTSNPN and CDR2 as SVGIG (reference sequence). As DNA, the CDR3 is TGTGCCTGCACGCTGGCTCAAAACATTCAGTACTTC. It translates to CACTLAQNIQYF.

This clone was picked up a small number of times. The chain has TRBV2 and TRBJ2-4, with D possibly called TRBD1 or TRBD2 (6 bases each). Trimming took off 6 bases at V and 11 bases at J, with 14 bases between the two ends. This CDR3 spans 12 amino acids. Germline V lookup: CDR1 SNHLY, CDR2 FYNNEI. CDR3 region: CASRAGHLFQYF. In DNA, the CDR3 is TGTGCCAGCAGGGCGGGACACCTTTTTCAGTACTTC.

This chain uses TRBV5-1 with TRBJ2-1; 13 nucleotides agree with TRBD2. The CDR3 covers 15 residues. Germline lookup yields CDR1 SGHRS and CDR2 YFSETQ. After removal of 3 bases from V and 4 bases from J, the junction contained 1 base not matched to a gene. The CDR3 protein is CASSWGLAGYNEQFF. Here the CDR3 DNA reads TGCGCCAGCAGCTGGGGACTAGCGGGGTACAATGAGCAGTTCTTC.

The chain carries TRBV5-1 and TRBJ2-1; TRBD2 aligns across 10 bases. The V gene end was trimmed by 4 bases and the J gene end by 5 bases; junction bases not matched to a gene: 6. Germline CDR1 and CDR2: SGHRS and YFSETQ. This CDR3 contains 15 residues. CDR3 DNA sequence: TGCGCCAGCAGCGCCGGACTAGCGGACAACAATGAGCAGTTCTTC. Translation gives CASSAGLADNNEQFF.

The chain recombines TRBV9 with TRBJ2-3, with D perhaps matching TRBD2 (6 bases). Germline lookup yields CDR1 SGDLS and CDR2 YYNGEE. With 0 bases removed from V and 1 base from J, the gap between germline ends came to 9 bases. The CDR3 has 15 residues. The CDR3 DNA follows: TGTGCCAGCAGCGTAGCCTCTAGCGGCACAGATACGCAGTATTTT. Its translation: CASSVASSGTDTQYF.

V gene TRBV20-1 combines with J gene TRBJ1-1; D is undetermined. The germline V gene has CDR1 DFQATT and CDR2 SNEGSKA (reference sequence). This CDR3 has 11 amino acids. Trimming took 1 base from V and 6 from J, leaving 6 bases between them. Here the CDR3 DNA reads TGCAGTGCTAGAGCAGAATCTGAAGCTTTCTTT. It is translated as CSARAESEAFF.

The table lists this clone with a count of one. The rearrangement joins TRBV30 to TRBJ2-5; 7 bases fit TRBD1. CDR1 and CDR2 from the germline V gene are GTSNPN and SVGIG (reference sequence). The J segment lost 5 bases and the V segment lost 2 bases, leaving 5 bases of the junction unmatched. This CDR3 has 13 amino acids. The CDR3 spells CAWSKRGRETQYF. The CDR3 DNA reads TGTGCCTGGAGTAAAAGGGGGCGTGAGACCCAGTACTTC. Full variable domain (outside the CDR3, taken from reference TRBV30 and TRBJ2-5): SQTIHQWPATLVQPVGSPLSLECTVEGTSNPNLYWYRQAAGRGLQLLFYSVGIGQISSEVPQNLSASRPQDRQFILSSKKLLLSDSGFYLCAWSKRGRETQYFGPGTRLLVL.

This clone occurred once. J is TRBJ1-1 and V is TRBV29-1; D is perhaps TRBD1 (6 bases). Germline lookup yields CDR1 SQVTM and CDR2 ANQGSEA. V shed 1 base and J shed 8 bases, with 17 bases lying between them. The CDR3 has 14 amino acids. The CDR3 coding sequence is TGCAGCGTTGAAGCCCCGGGGGCAACCGGGGAAGCTTTCTTT. It specifies CSVEAPGATGEAFF.

This chain uses TRBV19 with TRBJ2-4; D may be TRBD2 (6 bases). The germline V gene has CDR1 LNHDA and CDR2 SQIVND (reference sequence). CDR3 length: 14 amino acids. Trimming pared 5 bases from V and 2 bases from J, leaving 10 bases between. This CDR3 is CASSPGGTKNIQYF. Here the CDR3 DNA reads TGTGCCAGTAGTCCCGGGGGAACCAAAAACATTCAGTACTTC.

The gene calls are TRBV9 and TRBJ2-1; D not resolved. Deletions cut 2 bases from V and 0 bases from J, with 6 bases between. The CDR3 covers 14 residues. Germline CDR1 SGDLS, CDR2 YYNGEE. The CDR3 DNA reads TGTGCCAGCAGCGTGCAGACCTCCTACAATGAGCAGTTCTTC. Translation: CASSVQTSYNEQFF.